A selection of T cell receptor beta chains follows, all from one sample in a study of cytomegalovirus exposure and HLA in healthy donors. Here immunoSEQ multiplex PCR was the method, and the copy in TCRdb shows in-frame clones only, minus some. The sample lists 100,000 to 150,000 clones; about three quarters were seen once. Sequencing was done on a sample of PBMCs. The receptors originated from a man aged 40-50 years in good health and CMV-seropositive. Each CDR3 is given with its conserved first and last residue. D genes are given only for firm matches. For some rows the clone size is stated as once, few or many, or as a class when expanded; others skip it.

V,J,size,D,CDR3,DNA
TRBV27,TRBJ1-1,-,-,CASSKQGASTEAFF,TGTGCCAGCAGTAAACAGGGAGCGAGCACTGAAGCTTTCTTT
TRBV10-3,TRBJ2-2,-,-,CAIRVSAGELFF,TGTGCCATCAGGGTGTCAGCCGGGGAGCTGTTTTTT
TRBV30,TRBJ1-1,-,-,CAWSALMGLLNTEAFF,TGTGCCTGGAGTGCTCTCATGGGACTCCTGAACACTGAAGCTTTCTTT
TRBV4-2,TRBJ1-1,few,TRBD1,CASSPQTGTGMGAFF,TGTGCCAGCAGCCCGCAGACTGGGACAGGGATGGGAGCTTTCTTT
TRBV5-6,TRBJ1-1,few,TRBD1,CASSLGQEFNTEAFF,TGTGCCAGCAGCCTGGGACAGGAATTCAACACTGAAGCTTTCTTT
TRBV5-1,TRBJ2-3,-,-,CASSLRLSDTQYF,TGCGCCAGCAGCTTAAGACTTTCCGATACGCAGTATTTT
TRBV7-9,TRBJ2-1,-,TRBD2,CASSSTSGYNEQFF,TGTGCCAGCAGCTCAACTAGCGGGTACAATGAGCAGTTCTTC
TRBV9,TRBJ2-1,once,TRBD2,CASSRGGAAYNEQFF,TGTGCCAGCAGCCGGGGGGGAGCGGCCTACAATGAGCAGTTCTTC
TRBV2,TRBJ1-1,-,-,CASNSDRSSTEAFF,TGTGCCAGCAATTCAGACAGGTCCTCCACTGAAGCTTTCTTT
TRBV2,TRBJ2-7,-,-,CASSGVRASYEQYF,TGTGCCAGCAGTGGGGTCAGGGCCTCCTACGAGCAGTACTTC
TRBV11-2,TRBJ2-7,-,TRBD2,CASSLSGNEQYF,TGTGCCAGCAGCTTAAGCGGGAACGAGCAGTACTTC
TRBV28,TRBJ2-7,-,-,CASSYPPGGRVGEQYF,TGTGCCAGCAGCTACCCTCCGGGGGGCAGGGTGGGCGAGCAGTACTTC
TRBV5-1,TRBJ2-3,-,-,CASSPHGAQVGTDTQYF,TGCGCCAGCAGCCCCCATGGGGCCCAAGTGGGCACAGATACGCAGTATTTT
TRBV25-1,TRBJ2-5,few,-,CASSADRGQETQYF,TGTGCCAGCAGCGCTGATCGGGGGCAAGAGACCCAGTACTTC
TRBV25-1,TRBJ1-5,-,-,CASSERGGTTPQHF,TGTGCCAGCAGCGAGCGGGGGGGCACGACGCCCCAGCATTTT
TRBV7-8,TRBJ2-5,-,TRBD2,CASSLPLIGLAEPGLQETQYF,TGTGCCAGCAGCTTACCATTAATAGGACTAGCGGAGCCGGGGCTCCAAGAGACCCAGTACTTC
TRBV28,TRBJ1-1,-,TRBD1,CASQPPGQGALKAFF,TGTGCCAGTCAACCGCCGGGACAGGGGGCTTTGAAAGCTTTCTTT
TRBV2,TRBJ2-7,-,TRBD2,CASSVGLAGQEQYF,TGTGCCAGCAGTGTGGGACTAGCGGGACAGGAGCAGTACTTC
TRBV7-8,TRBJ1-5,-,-,CASSLAPYQPQHF,TGTGCCAGCAGCTTAGCCCCTTATCAGCCCCAGCATTTT
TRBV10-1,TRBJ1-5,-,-,CASSESGRHNNQPQHF,TGCGCCAGCAGTGAGTCCGGCCGACATAACAATCAGCCCCAGCATTTT
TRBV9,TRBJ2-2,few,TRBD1,CASTTGGRTGELFF,TGTGCCAGCACCACAGGGGGTCGAACCGGGGAGCTGTTTTTT
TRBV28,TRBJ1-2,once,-,CASSRAGRNGYTF,TGTGCCAGCAGTCGAGCGGGACGGAATGGCTACACCTTC
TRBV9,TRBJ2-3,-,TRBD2,CASSVGVSGTADTQYF,TGTGCCAGCAGCGTAGGGGTTAGCGGGACCGCAGATACGCAGTATTTT
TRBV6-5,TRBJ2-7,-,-,CASSPRGPYEQYF,TGTGCCAGCAGCCCCAGGGGACCCTACGAGCAGTACTTC
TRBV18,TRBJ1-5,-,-,CASSPTEEGFGNQPQHF,TGTGCCAGCTCACCTACGGAGGAGGGGTTCGGCAATCAGCCCCAGCATTTT
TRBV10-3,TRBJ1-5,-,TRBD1,CAISEGDRGGNQPQHF,TGTGCCATCAGTGAAGGGGACAGGGGAGGCAATCAGCCCCAGCATTTT
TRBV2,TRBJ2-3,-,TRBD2,CASSVGRLAGGLDTQYF,TGTGCCAGCAGTGTAGGTCGGCTAGCGGGGGGCTTAGATACGCAGTATTTT
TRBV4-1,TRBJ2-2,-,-,CASSQVVGRVGTGELFF,TGCGCCAGCAGCCAAGTTGTGGGCAGGGTGGGAACCGGGGAGCTGTTTTTT
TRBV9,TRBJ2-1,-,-,CASSVSDEQFF,TGTGCCAGCAGCGTATCCGATGAGCAGTTCTTC
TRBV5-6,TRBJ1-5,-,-,CASSSLTAYSNQPQHF,TGTGCCAGCAGCTCACTCACAGCTTATAGCAATCAGCCCCAGCATTTT
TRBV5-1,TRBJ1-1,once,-,CASSLVPPGGEAFF,TGCGCCAGCAGCTTGGTGCCCCCAGGTGGTGAAGCTTTCTTT
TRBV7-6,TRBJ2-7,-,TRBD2,CASSPGGSGFEQYF,TGTGCCAGCAGCCCGGGGGGGTCGGGGTTCGAGCAGTACTTC
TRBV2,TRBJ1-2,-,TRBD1,CASSSTTGTYGYTF,TGTGCCAGCAGTTCGACGACAGGGACCTATGGCTACACCTTC
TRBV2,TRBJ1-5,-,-,CASSDAGMQNQPQHF,TGTGCCAGCAGTGATGCCGGGATGCAAAATCAGCCCCAGCATTTT
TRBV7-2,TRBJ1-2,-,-,CASSLVILTANYGYTF,TGTGCCAGCAGCTTAGTTATTTTGACAGCTAACTATGGCTACACCTTC
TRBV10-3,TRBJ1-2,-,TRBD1,CAISEDRGGYGYTF,TGTGCCATCAGTGAGGACAGGGGGGGCTATGGCTACACCTTC
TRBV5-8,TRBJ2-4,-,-,CASSYPDTENIQYF,TGTGCCAGCAGCTACCCTGACACGGAAAACATTCAGTACTTC
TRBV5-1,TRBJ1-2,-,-,CASSSGDPANYGYTF,TGCGCCAGCAGCTCCGGGGATCCAGCTAACTATGGCTACACCTTC
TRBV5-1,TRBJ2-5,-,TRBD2,CASSERGGSQETQYF,TGCGCCAGCAGCGAGCGGGGGGGGAGCCAAGAGACCCAGTACTTC
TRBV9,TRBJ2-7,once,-,CASSQGRDPRNEQYF,TGTGCCAGCAGCCAAGGGCGGGATCCTAGAAACGAGCAGTACTTC
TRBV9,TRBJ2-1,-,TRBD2,CASSVATSGGEQFF,TGTGCCAGCAGCGTAGCTACTAGCGGGGGCGAGCAGTTCTTC
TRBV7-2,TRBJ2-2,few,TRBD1,CASSPHRGQPNTGELFF,TGTGCCAGCAGCCCGCACAGGGGACAGCCGAACACCGGGGAGCTGTTTTTT
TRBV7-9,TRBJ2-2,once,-,CASSSGRMMNTGELFF,TGTGCCAGCAGCTCAGGGAGGATGATGAACACCGGGGAGCTGTTTTTT
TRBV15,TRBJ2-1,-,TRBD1,CATETGTLNEQFF,TGTGCCACGGAGACAGGGACCCTTAATGAGCAGTTCTTC
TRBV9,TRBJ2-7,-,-,CASSVAGSASYEQYF,TGTGCCAGCAGCGTAGCCGGGAGTGCTTCCTACGAGCAGTACTTC
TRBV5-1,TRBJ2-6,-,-,CASSLEAVGGGANVLTF,TGCGCCAGCAGCTTGGAGGCAGTGGGGGGAGGGGCCAACGTCCTGACTTTC
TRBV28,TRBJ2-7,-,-,CASRLEGEYYEQYF,TGTGCCAGCAGACTAGAGGGGGAGTATTACGAGCAGTACTTC
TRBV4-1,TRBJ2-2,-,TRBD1,CASSQGQGLVAGELFF,TGCGCCAGCAGCCAGGGACAGGGATTAGTGGCCGGGGAGCTGTTTTTT
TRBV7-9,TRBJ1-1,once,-,CASSLGGALNTEAFF,TGTGCCAGCAGCTTGGGAGGGGCTTTGAACACTGAAGCTTTCTTT
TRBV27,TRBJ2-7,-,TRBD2,CASSLTSGSRYEQYF,TGTGCCAGCAGTTTGACTAGCGGGAGTAGGTACGAGCAGTACTTC
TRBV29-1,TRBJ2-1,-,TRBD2,CSVVGLAESSYNEQFF,TGCAGCGTGGTAGGACTAGCGGAAAGCTCCTACAATGAGCAGTTCTTC
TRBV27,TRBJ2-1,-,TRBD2,CASSSLLAGGSYNEQFF,TGTGCCAGCAGTTCCCTTCTAGCGGGGGGCTCCTACAATGAGCAGTTCTTC
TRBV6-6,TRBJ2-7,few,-,CASSYSSSHEQYF,TGTGCCAGCAGTTACTCTAGCTCCCACGAGCAGTACTTC
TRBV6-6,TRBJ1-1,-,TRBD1,CASSLGTANTEAFF,TGTGCCAGCAGTCTCGGGACAGCGAACACTGAAGCTTTCTTT
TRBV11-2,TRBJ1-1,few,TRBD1,CASSGGQFLSEAFF,TGTGCCAGCAGCGGGGGACAGTTTCTATCCGAAGCTTTCTTT
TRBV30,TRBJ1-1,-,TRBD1,CAWRPPFRDRLMNTEAFF,TGTGCCTGGAGACCCCCATTCCGGGACAGACTTATGAACACTGAAGCTTTCTTT
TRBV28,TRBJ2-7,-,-,CASSLRRDRYEQYF,TGTGCCAGCAGTTTAAGGCGGGACCGCTACGAGCAGTACTTC
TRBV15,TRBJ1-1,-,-,CATSRDLFGGRGRAFF,TGTGCCACCAGCAGAGATTTATTCGGCGGTCGGGGTCGGGCTTTCTTT